This T cell receptor (beta chain) is drawn from a study of blood T cells in healthy people across ages. Study details: In model experiments, template switching was able to capture about one barcoded beta molecule for every two T cells that were present.

Trimming cost V 4 bases and J 2 bases, with 15 bases left between them. The CDR3 loop spans 16 amino acids. Germline V gene sequence: CDR1 MNHEY, CDR2 SMNVEV (reference sequence). A second PCR of about 7 to 11 cycles used a sample-barcoded 5' primer and a J-beta primer mix. MiXCR, applied by TCRdb to the 5' RACE reads, yields one record per CDR3 protein. Seen here are about 400,000 distinct CDR3 sequences, approximately 47% observed once, and the top ten hold 45% to 65%. Total RNA, at least 5.5 micrograms per sample, was extracted from PBMCs. Note on this clonotype: This may arise from a read error, as a much more abundant clone is one base away.

The source material was blood. The receptor's source is a man between 60 and 70 years old in good health. The chain couples TRBV27 to TRBJ2-4; D perhaps matches TRBD1 (6 bases). CDR3 sequence reads: CASSSILDRPKNIQYF. As DNA, the CDR3 is TGTGCCAGCAGTTCGATACTCGACAGGCCCAAAAACATTCAGTACTTC.